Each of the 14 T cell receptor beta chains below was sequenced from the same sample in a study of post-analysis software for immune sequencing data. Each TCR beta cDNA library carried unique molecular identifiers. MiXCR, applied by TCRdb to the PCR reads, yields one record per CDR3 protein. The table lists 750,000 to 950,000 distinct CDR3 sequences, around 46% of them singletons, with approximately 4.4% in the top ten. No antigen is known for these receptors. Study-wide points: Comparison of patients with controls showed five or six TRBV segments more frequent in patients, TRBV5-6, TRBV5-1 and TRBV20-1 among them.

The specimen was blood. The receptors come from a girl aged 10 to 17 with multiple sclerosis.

Here the CDR3 DNA reads TGTGCCAGCAGCCAAGCCCCTGCCTCTGGGAGGGCCTACGAGCAGTACTTC. It is translated as CASSQAPASGRAYEQYF. The chain links TRBV4-2 to TRBJ2-7; 7 bases match TRBD2. J was trimmed by 2 bases and V by 1 base; bases with no gene match: 11. The CDR3 is 17 amino acids. CDR1 LGHNA and CDR2 YNFKEQ come from the germline V gene.

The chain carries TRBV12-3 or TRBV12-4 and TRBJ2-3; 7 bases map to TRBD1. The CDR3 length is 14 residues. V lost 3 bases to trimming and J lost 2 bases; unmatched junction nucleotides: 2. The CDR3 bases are TGTGCCAGCAGTTTCACAGGGGACACAGATACGCAGTATTTT. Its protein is CASSFTGDTDTQYF.

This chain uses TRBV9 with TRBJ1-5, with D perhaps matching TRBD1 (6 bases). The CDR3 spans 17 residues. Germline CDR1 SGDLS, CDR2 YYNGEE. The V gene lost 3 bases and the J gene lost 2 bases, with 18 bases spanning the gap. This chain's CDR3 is CASSAPLGRGGNQPQHF. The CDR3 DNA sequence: TGTGCCAGCAGCGCCCCCCTTGGCAGGGGCGGCAATCAGCCCCAGCATTTT.

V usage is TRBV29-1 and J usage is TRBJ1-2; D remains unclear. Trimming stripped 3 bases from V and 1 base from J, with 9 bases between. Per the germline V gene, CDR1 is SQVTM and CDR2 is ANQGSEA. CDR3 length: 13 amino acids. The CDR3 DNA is TGCAGCGTTGAGCGCCAAAGTAACTATGGCTACACCTTC. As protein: CSVERQSNYGYTF. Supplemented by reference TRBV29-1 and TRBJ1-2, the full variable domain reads SAVISQKPSRDICQRGTSLTIQCQVDSQVTMMFWYRQQPGQSLTLIATANQGSEATYESGFVIDKFPISRPNLTFSTLTVSNMSPEDSSIYLCSVERQSNYGYTFGSGTRLTVV.

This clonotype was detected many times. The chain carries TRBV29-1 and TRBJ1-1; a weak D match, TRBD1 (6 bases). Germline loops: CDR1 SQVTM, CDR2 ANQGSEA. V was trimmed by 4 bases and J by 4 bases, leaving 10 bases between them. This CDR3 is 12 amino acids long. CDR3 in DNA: TGCAGCGTTGGAGGGGGGGGCACTGAAGCTTTCTTT. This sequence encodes CSVGGGGTEAFF.

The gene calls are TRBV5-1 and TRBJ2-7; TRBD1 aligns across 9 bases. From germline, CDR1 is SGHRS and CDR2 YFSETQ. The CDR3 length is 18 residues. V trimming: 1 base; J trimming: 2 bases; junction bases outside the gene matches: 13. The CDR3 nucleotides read TGCGCCAGCAGCTTGTTTCCCGGCCGGGACAGGGCGGCCTACGAGCAGTACTTC. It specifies CASSLFPGRDRAAYEQYF.

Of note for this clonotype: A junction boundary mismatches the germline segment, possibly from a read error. The CDR3 sequence: CGARDATGLSYEQYF. The CDR3 DNA sequence: TGCGGTGCTAGAGACGCTACAGGTCTCTCCTACGAGCAGTACTTC. The chain has TRBV20-1 and TRBJ2-7; D possibly corresponds to TRBD1 (5 bases). The germline V gene encodes CDR1 DFQATT and CDR2 SNEGSKA (reference sequence). The CDR3 is made up of 15 amino acids.

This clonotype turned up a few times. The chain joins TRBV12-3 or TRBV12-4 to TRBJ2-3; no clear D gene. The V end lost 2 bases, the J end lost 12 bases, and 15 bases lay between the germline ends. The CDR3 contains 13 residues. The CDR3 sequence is CASSLIGWESQYF. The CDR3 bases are TGTGCCAGCAGTTTAATCGGATGGGAATCCCAGTATTTT.

The CDR3 reads CASSYSRGFAKNIQYF. The CDR3, as DNA: TGTGCCAGCAGTTACTCGCGAGGTTTTGCCAAAAACATTCAGTACTTC. J is TRBJ2-4 and V is TRBV6-6; D remains ambiguous. Germline V CDR1 and CDR2: MNHNY, SVGAGI (reference sequence). Trimming took off 0 bases at V and 1 base at J, with 10 bases between the two ends. The CDR3 runs 16 residues.

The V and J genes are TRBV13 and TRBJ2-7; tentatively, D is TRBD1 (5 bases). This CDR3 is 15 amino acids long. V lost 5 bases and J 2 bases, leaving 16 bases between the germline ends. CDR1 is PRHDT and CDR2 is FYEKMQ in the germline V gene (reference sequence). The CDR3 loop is CASSLSAGLAYEQYF. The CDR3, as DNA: TGTGCCAGCAGCCTTAGTGCAGGGCTCGCCTACGAGCAGTACTTC.

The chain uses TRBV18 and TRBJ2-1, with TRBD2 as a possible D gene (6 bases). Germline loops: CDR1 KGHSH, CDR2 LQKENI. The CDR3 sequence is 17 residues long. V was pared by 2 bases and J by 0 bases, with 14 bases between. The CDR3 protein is CASSPGDGSSSYNEQFF. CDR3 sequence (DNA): TGTGCCAGCTCACCAGGGGACGGGAGCAGCTCCTACAATGAGCAGTTCTTC. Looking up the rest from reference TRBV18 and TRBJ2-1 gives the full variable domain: NAGVMQNPRHLVRRRGQEARLRCSPMKGHSHVYWYRQLPEEGLKFMVYLQKENIIDESGMPKERFSAEFPKEGPSILRIQQVVRGDSAAYFCASSPGDGSSSYNEQFFGPGTRLTVL.

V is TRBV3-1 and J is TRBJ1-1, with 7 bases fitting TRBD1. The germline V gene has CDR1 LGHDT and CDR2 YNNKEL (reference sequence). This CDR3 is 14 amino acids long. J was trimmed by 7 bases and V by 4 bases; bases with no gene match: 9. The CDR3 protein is CASSRGQAGNEAFF. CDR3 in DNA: TGTGCCAGCAGCCGCGGACAGGCGGGGAATGAAGCTTTCTTT.

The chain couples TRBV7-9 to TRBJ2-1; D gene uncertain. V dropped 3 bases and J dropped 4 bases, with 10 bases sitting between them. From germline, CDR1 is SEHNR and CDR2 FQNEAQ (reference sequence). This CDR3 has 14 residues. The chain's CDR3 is CASSLADLYNEQFF. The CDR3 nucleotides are TGTGCCAGCAGCTTGGCGGACCTTTACAATGAGCAGTTCTTC.

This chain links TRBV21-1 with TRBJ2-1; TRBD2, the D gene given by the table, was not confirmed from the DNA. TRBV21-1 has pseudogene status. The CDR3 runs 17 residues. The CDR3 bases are TGTGCCAGCAGCAAATATCGCACTAGCGGAAACTACAATGAGCAGTTCTTC. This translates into CASSKYRTSGNYNEQFF.